What follows are 16 T cell receptor beta chains derived from one specimen sequenced in a study of control samples from healthy donors and cancer patients. Generated by immunoSEQ multiplex PCR, the TCRdb table keeps only in-frame clones and is missing some. The sample holds 70,000 to 85,000 clones, 91% seen once. The material sequenced was blood. The receptors come from a man in his fifties in good health.

In DNA form, the CDR3 reads TGTGCCTGGAAACGATCAGGGGGCACTAATGAAAAACTGTTTTTT. Amino acid sequence: CAWKRSGGTNEKLFF. The J gene is TRBJ1-4, the V gene TRBV30, with 8 bases that match TRBD1. Germline V gene lookup returns CDR1 GTSNPN and CDR2 SVGIG (reference sequence). Losses at the gene ends were 4 bases for V and 2 bases for J; bases not matched to a gene: 6. The CDR3 extends over 15 amino acids.

The chain couples TRBV2 to TRBJ1-1, with D possibly TRBD1 on 5 matching bases. The CDR3 is made up of 13 amino acids. Germline CDR1 reads SNHLY; CDR2 reads FYNNEI. Trimming left V 6 bases short and J 5 bases short, with 13 bases between. The CDR3 here is CASSAGGMTEAFF. CDR3 nucleotide sequence: TGTGCCAGCAGCGCCGGGGGAATGACTGAAGCTTTCTTT.

The chain combines TRBV4-1 with TRBJ2-1, with TRBD2 matching over 10 bases. The CDR3 has 15 residues. The J segment lost 7 bases and the V segment lost 1 base, leaving 4 bases of the junction unmatched. Germline V CDR1 and CDR2: MGHRA, YSYEKL. The CDR3 loop reads CASSQGERGGNEQFF. The CDR3 DNA sequence: TGCGCCAGCAGCCAAGGAGAGCGGGGGGGGAATGAGCAGTTCTTC.

This chain joins TRBV6-5 and TRBJ1-1, with D possibly being TRBD1 (5 bases). This CDR3 is 13 amino acids long. The ends were cut back, 5 bases at V and 5 bases at J, with 12 bases in the middle. CDR1 and CDR2 (germline): MNHEY, SVGAGI. The CDR3 sequence: CASSTQELTEAFF. The CDR3 bases are TGTGCCAGCAGTACACAGGAGCTGACTGAAGCTTTCTTT.

In its sample, this clone was seen a few times. V is TRBV19 and J is TRBJ1-5, with D possibly TRBD1 on 5 matching bases. The CDR3 runs 12 residues. Germline assignment: CDR1 LNHDA and CDR2 SQIVND (reference sequence). V lost 5 bases and J 5 bases, leaving 7 bases between the germline ends. The CDR3 reads CASSDSYQPQHF. The CDR3, as DNA: TGTGCCAGTAGTGACAGCTATCAGCCCCAGCATTTT. Using reference TRBV19 and TRBJ1-5 for the parts outside the CDR3, the full variable domain is DGGITQSPKYLFRKEGQNVTLSCEQNLNHDAMYWYRQDPGQGLRLIYYSQIVNDFQKGDIAEGYSVSREKKESFPLTVTSAQKNPTAFYLCASSDSYQPQHFGDGTRLSIL.

The CDR3 coding sequence is TGTGCCAGCAGCCAAGATTGGGACTACGAGCAGTACTTC. Translating it yields CASSQDWDYEQYF. The chain uses TRBV14 and TRBJ2-7, with no clear D. This CDR3 comprises 13 residues. The V end was cut by 0 bases, the J end by 3 bases, with 6 bases between. Per the germline V gene, CDR1 is SGHDN and CDR2 is FVKESK.

J is TRBJ1-2 and V is TRBV3-1 (or the pseudogene TRBV3-2); perhaps TRBD1 as D (6 bases). The CDR3 is made up of 16 amino acids. The germline V and J ends were trimmed by 1 base and 6 bases, with 18 bases remaining between them. Germline-derived CDR1 and CDR2 are LGHDT and YNNKEL (reference sequence). The CDR3 DNA is TGTGCCAGCAGCCAAGTATCCCATAGCCGGGGGCATGGCTACACCTTC. Translating it yields CASSQVSHSRGHGYTF.

This chain uses TRBV30 with TRBJ1-3; unclear D gene. The V end was cut by 2 bases, the J end by 0 bases, with 5 bases between. Germline loops: CDR1 GTSNPN, CDR2 SVGIG (reference sequence). The CDR3 is 13 residues long. The CDR3 reads CAWSKDSGNTIYF. CDR3 in DNA: TGTGCCTGGAGTAAGGACTCTGGAAACACCATATATTTT.

This chain links TRBV19 with TRBJ1-5; D is unresolved. The germline CDR1 and CDR2 sequences are LNHDA and SQIVND (reference sequence). The V gene lost 3 bases and the J gene lost 0 bases, with 6 bases spanning the gap. The CDR3 loop spans 14 amino acids. The CDR3 region has the DNA TGTGCCAGTAGTATCGAGGCTAGCAATCAGCCCCAGCATTTT. Translation: CASSIEASNQPQHF.

A single count supports this clone. This sequence joins TRBV5-1 and TRBJ1-2; TRBD1 might be the D (5 bases). Germline V gene sequence: CDR1 SGHRS, CDR2 YFSETQ. The CDR3 is made up of 14 amino acids. Between the trimmed V and J ends, which lost 4 bases and 2 bases, there was a span of 12 bases. CDR3 loop: CASSPGEGNYGYTF. As DNA, the CDR3 is TGCGCCAGCAGCCCTGGAGAGGGGAACTATGGCTACACCTTC.

The rearrangement uses TRBV13 and TRBJ2-4; D is ambiguous. V was trimmed by 2 bases and J by 0 bases, leaving 11 bases between them. This CDR3 spans 16 amino acids. CDR1 and CDR2 (germline): PRHDT, FYEKMQ (reference sequence). The CDR3 sequence is CASSLRHLLAKNIQYF. DNA for the CDR3: TGTGCCAGCAGCTTAAGACACCTCCTAGCCAAAAACATTCAGTACTTC. Full variable domain (remainder filled in from reference TRBV13 and TRBJ2-4): AAGVIQSPRHLIKEKRETATLKCYPIPRHDTVYWYQQGPGQDPQFLISFYEKMQSDKGSIPDRFSAQQFSDYHSELNMSSLELGDSALYFCASSLRHLLAKNIQYFGAGTRLSVL.

The chain carries TRBV5-6 and TRBJ2-7; D is possibly TRBD2 (5 bases). Germline lookup yields CDR1 SGHDT and CDR2 YYEEEE. V was pared by 4 bases and J by 7 bases, with 9 bases between. The CDR3 is made up of 11 amino acids. The CDR3 bases are TGTGCCAGCAGCGATCCGGGGGAGCAGTACTTC. It yields the protein CASSDPGEQYF.

The gene calls are TRBV7-2 and TRBJ1-5; tentatively, D is TRBD1 (6 bases). V lost 5 bases and J 1 base, leaving 12 bases between the germline ends. CDR1 is SGHTA, CDR2 FQGNSA, per germline. CDR3 length: 15 residues. As DNA, the CDR3 is TGTGCCAGCAGCCAAGCCACAGGGAGCAATCAGCCCCAGCATTTT. Its protein product is CASSQATGSNQPQHF.

V gene TRBV2 combines with J gene TRBJ1-5; D uncertain. The CDR3 spans 13 residues. Germline V CDR1 and CDR2: SNHLY, FYNNEI. Trimming took 3 bases from V and 1 from J, leaving 4 bases between them. CDR3 sequence reads: CASSEESNQPQHF. The CDR3 DNA reads TGTGCCAGCAGTGAGGAAAGCAATCAGCCCCAGCATTTT.

The chain is built from TRBV10-3 and TRBJ2-1; D gene uncertain. Germline-derived CDR1 and CDR2 are ENHRY and SYGVKD. Trimming took 7 bases from V and 5 from J, leaving 15 bases between them. The CDR3 is 14 amino acids. The CDR3 region is CAITPSGSNNEQFF. CDR3 DNA sequence: TGTGCCATCACCCCTTCCGGGTCCAACAATGAGCAGTTCTTC.

The chain combines TRBV7-9 with TRBJ2-5; D call uncertain. CDR1 is SEHNR, CDR2 FQNEAQ, per germline (reference sequence). This CDR3 contains 14 residues. The V and J ends lost 2 bases and 0 bases respectively, with 7 bases between them. The CDR3 loop is CASSLSSNQETQYF. The CDR3 DNA reads as TGTGCCAGCAGCTTATCAAGTAACCAAGAGACCCAGTACTTC.